The next 30 T cell receptor beta chains were all read from a single sample in a study of cytomegalovirus exposure and HLA in healthy donors. Both 60 Vbeta primers and 13 Jbeta primers went into the PCR. Here immunoSEQ multiplex PCR was the method, and the copy in TCRdb shows in-frame clones only, minus some. The ten most abundant clones cover 0.71% of a sample with 25,000 to 30,000 clones. Source material: PBMCs. The receptors were gathered from a man in his thirties or forties in good health and CMV-seronegative.

As DNA, the CDR3 is TGTGCCAGCAGCTTCTCTAAGGGGATTAGGGAGACCCAGTACTTC. It yields the protein CASSFSKGIRETQYF. The gene calls are TRBV5-4 and TRBJ2-5, with D possibly TRBD1 on 5 matching bases. The germline V gene has CDR1 SGHNT and CDR2 YYREEE (reference sequence). The CDR3 is 15 residues long. V lost 2 bases, J lost 5 bases, and 16 bases lay in between.

The chain couples TRBV5-6 to TRBJ1-1, with TRBD1 as a possible D gene (5 bases). CDR3 length equals 14 residues. Germline loops: CDR1 SGHDT, CDR2 YYEEEE. Trimming stripped 0 bases from V and 7 bases from J, with 13 bases between. CDR3 DNA: TGTGCCAGCAGCTTGGGGGGCAGGGCCATTGAAGCTTTCTTT. Its translation is CASSLGGRAIEAFF. Full variable domain (remainder filled in from reference TRBV5-6 and TRBJ1-1): DAGVTQSPTHLIKTRGQQVTLRCSPKSGHDTVSWYQQALGQGPQFIFQYYEEEERQRGNFPDRFSGHQFPNYSSELNVNALLLGDSALYLCASSLGGRAIEAFFGQGTRLTVV.

The genes are TRBV18 and TRBJ1-5; 7 nucleotides agree with TRBD1. V trimming: 3 bases; J trimming: 5 bases; junction bases outside the gene matches: 4. The CDR3 runs 14 residues. Germline V gene lookup returns CDR1 KGHSH and CDR2 LQKENI. CDR3 DNA sequence: TGTGCCAGCTCACCTGGGACAGCCGATCAGCCCCAGCATTTT. It translates to CASSPGTADQPQHF.

The chain combines TRBV5-5 with TRBJ2-1; 11 bases are a match to TRBD2. CDR1 is SGHKS and CDR2 is YYEKEE in the germline V gene (reference sequence). The CDR3 is 16 amino acids. V lost 5 bases, J lost 9 bases, and 13 bases stayed unmatched. CDR3: CASRPELAGAHTEQFF. The DNA for the CDR3 is TGTGCCAGCAGACCAGAACTAGCGGGGGCTCATACTGAGCAGTTCTTC.

V usage is TRBV6-1 and J usage is TRBJ2-1; 13 positions agree with TRBD2. This CDR3 spans 16 amino acids. Trimming took 2 bases from V and 6 from J; bases not matched to a gene: 4. Germline V gene data show CDR1 as MNHNS and CDR2 as SASEGT. CDR3 DNA sequence: TGTGCCAGCAGTGAAAGGGGACTAGCGGGAACCAATGAGCAGTTCTTC. It translates to CASSERGLAGTNEQFF.

V gene TRBV7-2 combines with J gene TRBJ2-5; the match to TRBD2 covers 14 bases. J lost 4 bases, V lost 6 bases, and 13 bases had no gene match. The CDR3 has 18 residues. Germline V lookup: CDR1 SGHTA, CDR2 FQGNSA. CDR3 loop: CASRETGTSGSSGETQYF. The CDR3, as DNA: TGTGCCAGCAGAGAAACCGGGACTAGCGGGAGTTCAGGAGAGACCCAGTACTTC.

This sequence joins TRBV2 and TRBJ2-1; a possible D gene is TRBD2 (6 bases). CDR1 and CDR2 from the germline V gene are SNHLY and FYNNEI. The CDR3 extends over 13 amino acids. Between the trimmed V and J ends, which lost 3 bases and 13 bases, there was a span of 16 bases. The CDR3 DNA sequence: TGTGCCAGCAGTGAGGAAGGCGGGGTCTATCAGTTCTTC. Its translation is CASSEEGGVYQFF.

A word on this clone: At one end the junction does not follow the germline gene, possibly because of a read error. J is TRBJ2-7 and V is TRBV5-1; D is undetermined. Germline V gene data show CDR1 as SGHRS and CDR2 as YFSETQ. The CDR3 contains 14 residues. CDR3 in amino acids: CASSLDAASCEQYF. CDR3 bases: TGCGCCAGCAGCTTGGATGCAGCGTCCTGCGAGCAGTACTTC.

The gene calls are TRBV7-9 and TRBJ1-5; no clear D. Germline CDR1 SEHNR, CDR2 FQNEAQ (reference sequence). V was shortened by 3 bases and J by 3 bases, with 3 bases between the two germline ends. This CDR3 has 12 residues. The CDR3 DNA sequence: TGTGCCAGCAGCTTTAACAATCAGCCCCAGCATTTT. This sequence encodes CASSFNNQPQHF. Complete variable domain (other parts from reference TRBV7-9 and TRBJ1-5): DTGVSQNPRHKITKRGQNVTFRCDPISEHNRLYWYRQTLGQGPEFLTYFQNEAQLEKSRLLSDRFSAERPKGSFSTLEIQRTEQGDSAMYLCASSFNNQPQHFGDGTRLSIL.

As for this clone: The sample has other DNA sequences that encode this CDR3 too. This sequence joins TRBV12-5 and TRBJ1-1; D perhaps matches TRBD1 (5 bases). This CDR3 is built from 12 residues. Trimming stripped 5 bases from V and 5 bases from J, with 9 bases between. Germline loops: CDR1 LGHNT, CDR2 FRNRAP. The CDR3 DNA sequence: TGTGCTAGTGGTAGCCGGGGGACTGAAGCTTTCTTT. It specifies CASGSRGTEAFF.

CDR3 coding DNA: TGCGCCAGCAGCCGATTCTTAACAGGGAAGGCGTCCTACGAGCAGTACTTC. It yields the protein CASSRFLTGKASYEQYF. The rearrangement links TRBV5-1 to TRBJ2-7; TRBD1 might be the D (6 bases). The CDR3 totals 17 residues. Germline V gives CDR1 SGHRS, CDR2 YFSETQ. Trimming took 4 bases from V and 1 from J, leaving 21 bases between them.

DNA of the CDR3: TGTGCCAGCAGCTTCGGGACAGGGTTTGGAAAACTGTTTTTT. Amino acids: CASSFGTGFGKLFF. This rearrangement joins TRBV7-2 to TRBJ1-4; 9 positions agree with TRBD1. Germline assignment: CDR1 SGHTA and CDR2 FQGNSA. Trimming took 3 bases from V and 10 from J; bases not matched to a gene: 6. The CDR3 has 14 residues.

The chain carries TRBV5-6 and TRBJ2-7; the match to TRBD2 covers 13 bases. Germline trimming cut 0 bases from V and 2 bases from J; bases unmatched to any gene: 11. Per the germline V gene, CDR1 is SGHDT and CDR2 is YYEEEE. The CDR3 length is 19 residues. The CDR3 loop reads CASSLAFGLAGDLAYEQYF. In DNA form, the CDR3 reads TGTGCCAGCAGCTTGGCCTTCGGACTAGCGGGAGACCTGGCCTACGAGCAGTACTTC. The variable domain in full, with the rest retrieved from reference TRBV5-6 and TRBJ2-7, is DAGVTQSPTHLIKTRGQQVTLRCSPKSGHDTVSWYQQALGQGPQFIFQYYEEEERQRGNFPDRFSGHQFPNYSSELNVNALLLGDSALYLCASSLAFGLAGDLAYEQYFGPGTRLTVT.

The CDR3 DNA sequence: TGTGCCAGCAGCGTAGGGGGCCGAGGAATCTCCTACGAGCAGTACTTC. Its translation is CASSVGGRGISYEQYF. The chain has TRBV9 and TRBJ2-7; TRBD1 might be the D (5 bases). Germline lookup yields CDR1 SGDLS and CDR2 YYNGEE. This CDR3 comprises 16 residues. The V and J ends lost 0 bases and 0 bases respectively, with 13 bases between them.

The V and J genes are TRBV30 and TRBJ1-4; tentatively, D is TRBD1 (5 bases). The CDR3 totals 13 residues. Germline V gives CDR1 GTSNPN, CDR2 SVGIG (reference sequence). Deletions cut 1 base from V and 5 bases from J, with 8 bases between. For the CDR3, the DNA is TGTGCCTGGAGTGGCCCAGGGAATGAAAAACTGTTTTTT. Its protein product is CAWSGPGNEKLFF.

The rearrangement uses TRBV23-1 and TRBJ1-1; D gene uncertain. Being an ORF, TRBV23-1 has a function that is uncertain. This CDR3 is 15 amino acids long. The ends were cut back, 3 bases at V and 0 bases at J, with 11 bases in the middle. The CDR3 DNA follows: TGCGCCAGCAGTCAGAGCGAGAGGGTGAACACTGAAGCTTTCTTT. Translated, it gives CASSQSERVNTEAFF.

J is TRBJ2-1 and V is TRBV6-1; 9 nucleotides agree with TRBD1. Trimming took 2 bases from V and 8 from J; bases not matched to a gene: 13. The CDR3 is 17 amino acids. Per the germline V gene, CDR1 is MNHNS and CDR2 is SASEGT. In DNA form, the CDR3 reads TGTGCCAGCAGTGAATTTGAGATCGGGACAGGGTTCTATGAGCAGTTCTTC. It is translated as CASSEFEIGTGFYEQFF.

V usage is TRBV6-4 and J usage is TRBJ1-2, with 9 bases matching TRBD1. The CDR3 covers 13 residues. Germline assignment: CDR1 MRHNA and CDR2 SNTAGT. J lost 8 bases, V lost 5 bases, and 6 bases had no gene match. The chain's CDR3 is CASSLGQGAGYTF. The DNA for the CDR3 is TGTGCCAGCAGTCTGGGACAGGGCGCGGGCTACACCTTC.

This chain joins TRBV4-3 and TRBJ2-3; 11 bases are a match to TRBD2. CDR1 LGHNA and CDR2 YSLEER come from the germline V gene. Trimming at V came to 6 bases and at J to 4 bases, leaving 9 bases not matched to a gene. This CDR3 contains 16 residues. The CDR3 nucleotides are TGCGCCAGCAGTCAAAGCCTAGCGGGGGGCCCAGATACGCAGTATTTT. Translated: CASSQSLAGGPDTQYF.

The chain uses TRBV5-4 and TRBJ1-1; TRBD1 matches 12 bases. This CDR3 has 15 amino acids. The germline CDR1 and CDR2 sequences are SGHNT and YYREEE (reference sequence). J was trimmed by 4 bases and V by 4 bases; bases with no gene match: 5. In nucleotides, the CDR3 is TGTGCCAGCAGCGGGACAGGGGGCGGTTTCACTGAAGCTTTCTTT. Encoded protein: CASSGTGGGFTEAFF.

The V and J genes are TRBV5-1 and TRBJ2-3; TRBD1 is a possible D gene (6 bases). Germline CDR1 is SGHRS and CDR2 is YFSETQ. The CDR3 is 12 amino acids. Trimming stripped 0 bases from V and 11 bases from J, with 10 bases between. The CDR3 nucleotides are TGCGCCAGCAGCTTGGTACCGGGACAGCAGTATTTT. It translates to CASSLVPGQQYF.

The rearrangement links TRBV30 to TRBJ2-3; 10 bases line up with TRBD1. The trim removed 3 bases at V and 3 bases at J, leaving 6 bases unmatched. From germline, CDR1 is GTSNPN and CDR2 SVGIG (reference sequence). The CDR3 totals 15 residues. CDR3 protein: CAWRRQGARTDTQYF. The CDR3 region has the DNA TGTGCCTGGAGGCGACAGGGGGCGCGGACAGATACGCAGTATTTT.

The V gene is TRBV5-1, the J gene TRBJ2-1; D might be TRBD2 (5 bases). The V and J ends lost 4 bases and 5 bases respectively, with 13 bases between them. This CDR3 spans 14 amino acids. The germline gives CDR1 SGHRS, CDR2 YFSETQ. The CDR3 DNA sequence: TGCGCCAGCAGCACCGGACTTACTAACAATGAGCAGTTCTTC. Translated, it gives CASSTGLTNNEQFF.

V and J are TRBV28 and TRBJ1-5, with D tentatively TRBD1 (6 bases). Deletions cut 5 bases from V and 4 bases from J, with 12 bases between. Looked up from germline, CDR1 is MDHEN and CDR2 is SYDVKM. The CDR3 loop spans 14 amino acids. The CDR3 here is CASSPLDRNQPQHF. The CDR3 DNA reads TGTGCCAGCAGTCCCCTGGACAGAAATCAGCCCCAGCATTTT.

The chain links TRBV7-2 to TRBJ1-2; 7 bases line up with TRBD1. From germline, CDR1 is SGHTA and CDR2 FQGNSA. This CDR3 spans 14 amino acids. J gave up 4 bases and V 3 bases, and 5 bases lay outside the gene matches. CDR3 loop: CASSLDRQLYGYTF. CDR3 nucleotide sequence: TGTGCCAGCAGCTTGGACAGGCAGCTCTATGGCTACACCTTC.

The CDR3 nucleotides read TGTGCCAGCAGCTCAGACAGGGGAAACTATGGCTACACCTTC. Protein product: CASSSDRGNYGYTF. The chain couples TRBV7-2 to TRBJ1-2; 8 bases are shared with TRBD1. The CDR3 sequence is 14 residues long. V was clipped by 4 bases and J by 2 bases; unmatched bases: 3. CDR1 is SGHTA, CDR2 FQGNSA, per germline. Supplemented by reference TRBV7-2 and TRBJ1-2, the full variable domain reads GAGVSQSPSNKVTEKGKDVELRCDPISGHTALYWYRQSLGQGLEFLIYFQGNSAPDKSGLPSDRFSAERTGGSVSTLTIQRTQQEDSAVYLCASSSDRGNYGYTFGSGTRLTVV.

The gene calls are TRBV19 and TRBJ2-4; tentative D call: TRBD1 (6 bases). The germline gives CDR1 LNHDA, CDR2 SQIVND (reference sequence). V was trimmed by 5 bases and J by 15 bases, leaving 14 bases between them. This CDR3 comprises 11 residues. DNA of the CDR3: TGTGCCAGTAGTTCCAGGGGCCGAAGGTACTTC. Its protein product is CASSSRGRRYF.

This rearrangement joins TRBV7-9 to TRBJ2-5; TRBD1 aligns across 7 bases. The J call is in doubt because the DNA end fits TRBJ2-7 better. Germline V gene lookup returns CDR1 SEHNR and CDR2 FQNEAQ (reference sequence). The CDR3 runs to 13 residues. CDR3: CASSPRGTYEQYF. The CDR3 DNA reads as TGTGCCAGCAGCCCCAGGGGGACATACGAGCAGTACTTC.

The V and J genes are TRBV18 and TRBJ2-3; D not certain. The CDR3 spans 14 residues. Looked up from germline, CDR1 is KGHSH and CDR2 is LQKENI. V was cut by 2 bases and J by 6 bases, with 12 bases left in between. CDR3 amino acids: CASSPLTSVDTQYF. The CDR3 region has the DNA TGTGCCAGCTCACCATTAACCAGCGTCGATACGCAGTATTTT.

The genes are TRBV9 and TRBJ2-7; 7 bases fit TRBD2. The V segment lost 0 bases and the J segment 7 bases; nucleotides outside the gene matches: 10. The CDR3 sequence is 15 residues long. Germline lookup yields CDR1 SGDLS and CDR2 YYNGEE. The CDR3: CASSVALAGVWEQYF. The CDR3 nucleotides are TGTGCCAGCAGCGTAGCTCTGGCGGGAGTTTGGGAGCAGTACTTC.